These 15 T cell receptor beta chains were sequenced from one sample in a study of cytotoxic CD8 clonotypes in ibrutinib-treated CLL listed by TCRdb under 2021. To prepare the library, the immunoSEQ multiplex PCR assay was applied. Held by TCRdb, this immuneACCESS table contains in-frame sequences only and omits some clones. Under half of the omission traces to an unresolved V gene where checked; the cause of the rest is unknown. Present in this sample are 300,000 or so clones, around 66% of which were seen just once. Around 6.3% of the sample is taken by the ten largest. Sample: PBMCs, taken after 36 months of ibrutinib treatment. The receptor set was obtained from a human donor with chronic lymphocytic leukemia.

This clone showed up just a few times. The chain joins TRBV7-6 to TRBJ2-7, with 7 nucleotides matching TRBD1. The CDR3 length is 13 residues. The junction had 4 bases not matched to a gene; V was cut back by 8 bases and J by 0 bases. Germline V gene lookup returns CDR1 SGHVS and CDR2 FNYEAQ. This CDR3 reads CASRQGSSYEQYF. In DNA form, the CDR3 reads TGTGCCAGCCGACAGGGCAGCTCCTACGAGCAGTACTTC.

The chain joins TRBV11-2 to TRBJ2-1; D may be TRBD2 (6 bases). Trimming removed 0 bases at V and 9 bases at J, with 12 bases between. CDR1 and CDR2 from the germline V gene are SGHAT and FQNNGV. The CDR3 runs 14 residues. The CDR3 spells CASSLDRLVSEQFF. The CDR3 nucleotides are TGTGCCAGCAGCTTAGACCGACTAGTTAGTGAGCAGTTCTTC.

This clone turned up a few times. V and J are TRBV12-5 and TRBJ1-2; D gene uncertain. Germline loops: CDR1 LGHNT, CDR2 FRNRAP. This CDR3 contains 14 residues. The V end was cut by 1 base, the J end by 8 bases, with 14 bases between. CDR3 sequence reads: CASGLGGRERGYTF. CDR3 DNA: TGTGCTAGTGGTTTGGGCGGACGGGAGCGAGGCTACACCTTC.

Here the CDR3 reads CASSMRPPYVYGYTF. Here the CDR3 DNA reads TGTGCCAGTAGTATGAGACCTCCGTACGTCTATGGCTACACCTTC. The V call is TRBV19, the J call TRBJ1-2; D is undetermined. Deletions cut 3 bases from V and 4 bases from J, with 15 bases between. The length of the CDR3 is 15 residues. The germline V gene encodes CDR1 LNHDA and CDR2 SQIVND (reference sequence). Full variable domain (missing parts from reference TRBV19 and TRBJ1-2): DGGITQSPKYLFRKEGQNVTLSCEQNLNHDAMYWYRQDPGQGLRLIYYSQIVNDFQKGDIAEGYSVSREKKESFPLTVTSAQKNPTAFYLCASSMRPPYVYGYTFGSGTRLTVV.

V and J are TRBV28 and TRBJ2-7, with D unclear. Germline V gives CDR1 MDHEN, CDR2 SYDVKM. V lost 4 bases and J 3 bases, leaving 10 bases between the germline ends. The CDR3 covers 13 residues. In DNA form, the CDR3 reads TGTGCCAGCAGTTCCCCCTGGCGCTACGAGCAGTACTTC. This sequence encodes CASSSPWRYEQYF.

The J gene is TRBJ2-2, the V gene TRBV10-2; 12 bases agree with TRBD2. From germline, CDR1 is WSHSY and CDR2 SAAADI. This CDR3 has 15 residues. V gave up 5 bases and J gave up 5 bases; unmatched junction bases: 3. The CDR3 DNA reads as TGCGCCAGCAGTTGGACTAGCGGGACTACCGGGGAGCTGTTTTTT. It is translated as CASSWTSGTTGELFF.

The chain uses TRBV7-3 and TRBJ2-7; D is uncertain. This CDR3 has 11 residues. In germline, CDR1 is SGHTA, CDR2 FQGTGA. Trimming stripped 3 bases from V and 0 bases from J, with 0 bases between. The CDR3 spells CASSFSYEQYF. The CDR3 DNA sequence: TGTGCCAGCAGCTTCTCCTACGAGCAGTACTTC. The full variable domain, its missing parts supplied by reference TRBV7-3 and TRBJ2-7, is GAGVSQTPSNKVTEKGKYVELRCDPISGHTALYWYRQSLGQGPEFLIYFQGTGAADDSGLPNDRFFAVRPEGSVSTLKIQRTERGDSAVYLCASSFSYEQYFGPGTRLTVT.

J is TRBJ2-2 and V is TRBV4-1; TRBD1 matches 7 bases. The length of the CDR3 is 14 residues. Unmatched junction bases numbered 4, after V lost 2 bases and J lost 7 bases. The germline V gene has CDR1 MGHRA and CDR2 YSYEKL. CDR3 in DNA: TGCGCCAGCAGCCAATCACAGGGGATCGGGGAGCTGTTTTTT. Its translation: CASSQSQGIGELFF.

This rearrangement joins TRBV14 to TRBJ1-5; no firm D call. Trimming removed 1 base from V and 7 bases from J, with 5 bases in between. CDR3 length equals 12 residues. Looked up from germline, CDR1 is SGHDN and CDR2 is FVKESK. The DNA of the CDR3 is TGTGCCAGCAGCCAAGGAGTACAGCCCCAGCATTTT. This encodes CASSQGVQPQHF.

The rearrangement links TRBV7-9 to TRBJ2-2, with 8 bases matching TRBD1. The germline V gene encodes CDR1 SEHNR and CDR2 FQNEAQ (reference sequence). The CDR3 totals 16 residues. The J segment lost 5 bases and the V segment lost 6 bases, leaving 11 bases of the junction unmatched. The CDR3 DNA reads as TGTGCCAGCAGAAGGGGGACAGGCGGTTGGACCGGGGAGCTGTTTTTT. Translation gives CASRRGTGGWTGELFF.

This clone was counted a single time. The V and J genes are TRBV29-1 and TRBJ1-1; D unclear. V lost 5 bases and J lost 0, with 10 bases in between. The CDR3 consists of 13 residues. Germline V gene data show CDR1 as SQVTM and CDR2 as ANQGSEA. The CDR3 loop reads CSVKGRLNTEAFF. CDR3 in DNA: TGCAGCGTTAAGGGCCGATTGAACACTGAAGCTTTCTTT.

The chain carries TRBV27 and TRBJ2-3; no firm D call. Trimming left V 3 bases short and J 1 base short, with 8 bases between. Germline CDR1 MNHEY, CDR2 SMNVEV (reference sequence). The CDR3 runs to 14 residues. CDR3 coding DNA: TGTGCCAGCAGTTTTGTCAGAGGCACAGATACGCAGTATTTT. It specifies CASSFVRGTDTQYF.

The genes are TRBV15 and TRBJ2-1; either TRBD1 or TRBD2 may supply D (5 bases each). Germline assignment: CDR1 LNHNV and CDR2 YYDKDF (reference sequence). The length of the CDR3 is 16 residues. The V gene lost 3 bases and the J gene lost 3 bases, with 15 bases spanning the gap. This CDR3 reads CATSRGDGAVYNEQFF. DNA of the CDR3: TGTGCCACCAGCAGGGGAGATGGGGCAGTCTACAATGAGCAGTTCTTC.

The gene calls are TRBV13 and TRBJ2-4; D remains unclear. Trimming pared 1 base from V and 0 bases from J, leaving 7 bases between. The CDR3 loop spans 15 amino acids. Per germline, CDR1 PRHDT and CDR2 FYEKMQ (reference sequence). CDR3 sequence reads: CASSLARVAKNIQYF. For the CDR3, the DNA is TGTGCCAGCAGCTTAGCCAGAGTAGCCAAAAACATTCAGTACTTC.

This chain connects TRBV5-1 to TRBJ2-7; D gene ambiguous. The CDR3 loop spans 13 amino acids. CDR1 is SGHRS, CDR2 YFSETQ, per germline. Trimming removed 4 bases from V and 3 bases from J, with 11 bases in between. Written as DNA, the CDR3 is TGCGCCAGCAGCCGTACTACGGGCTACGAGCAGTACTTC. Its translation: CASSRTTGYEQYF.